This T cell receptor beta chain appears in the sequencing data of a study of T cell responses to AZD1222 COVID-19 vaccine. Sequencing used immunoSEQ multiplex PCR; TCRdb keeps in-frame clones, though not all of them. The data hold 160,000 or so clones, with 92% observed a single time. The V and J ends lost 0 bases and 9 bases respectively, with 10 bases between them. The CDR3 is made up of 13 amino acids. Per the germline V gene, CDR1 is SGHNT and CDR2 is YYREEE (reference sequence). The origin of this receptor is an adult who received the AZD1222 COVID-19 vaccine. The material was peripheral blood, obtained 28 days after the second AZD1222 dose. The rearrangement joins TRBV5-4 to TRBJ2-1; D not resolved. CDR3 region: CASSLGQSPEQFF. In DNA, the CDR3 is TGTGCCAGCAGCTTGGGGCAGTCGCCTGAGCAGTTCTTC.